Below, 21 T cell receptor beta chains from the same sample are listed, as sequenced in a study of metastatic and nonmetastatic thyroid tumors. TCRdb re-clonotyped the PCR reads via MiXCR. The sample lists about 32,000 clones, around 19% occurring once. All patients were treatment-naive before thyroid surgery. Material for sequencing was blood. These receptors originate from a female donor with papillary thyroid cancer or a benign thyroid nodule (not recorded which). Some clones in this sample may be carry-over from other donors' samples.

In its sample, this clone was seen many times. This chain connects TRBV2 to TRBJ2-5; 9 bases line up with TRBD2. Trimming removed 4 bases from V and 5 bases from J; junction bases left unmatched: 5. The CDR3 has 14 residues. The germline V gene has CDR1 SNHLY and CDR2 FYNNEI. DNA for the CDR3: TGTGCCAGCAGTGGTAGCGGGAGCGGGGAGACCCAGTACTTC. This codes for CASSGSGSGETQYF.

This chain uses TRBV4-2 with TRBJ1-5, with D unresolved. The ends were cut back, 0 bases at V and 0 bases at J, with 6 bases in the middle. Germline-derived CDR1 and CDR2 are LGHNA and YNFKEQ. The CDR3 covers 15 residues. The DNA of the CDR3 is TGTGCCAGCAGCCAAGAGGGTTTTAGCAATCAGCCCCAGCATTTT. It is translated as CASSQEGFSNQPQHF.

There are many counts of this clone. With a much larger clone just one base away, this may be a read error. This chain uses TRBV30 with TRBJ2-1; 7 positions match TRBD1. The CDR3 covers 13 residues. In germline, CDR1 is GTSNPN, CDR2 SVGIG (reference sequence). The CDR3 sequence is CARSGTDPNEQFF. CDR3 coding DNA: TGTGCCCGGAGTGGGACAGATCCTAATGAGCAGTTCTTC.

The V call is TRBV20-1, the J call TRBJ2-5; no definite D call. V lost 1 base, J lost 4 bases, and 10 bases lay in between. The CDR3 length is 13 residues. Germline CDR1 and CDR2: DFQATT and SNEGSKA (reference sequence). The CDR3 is CSARVGRTETQYF. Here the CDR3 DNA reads TGCAGTGCTAGAGTCGGCAGGACAGAGACCCAGTACTTC.

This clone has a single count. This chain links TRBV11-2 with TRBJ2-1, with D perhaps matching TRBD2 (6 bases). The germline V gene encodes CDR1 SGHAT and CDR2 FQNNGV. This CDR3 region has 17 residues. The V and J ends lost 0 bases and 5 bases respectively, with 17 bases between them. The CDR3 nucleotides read TGTGCCAGCAGCTTAGAAATTGGGGGGACGTGGAACAATGAGCAGTTCTTC. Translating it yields CASSLEIGGTWNNEQFF.

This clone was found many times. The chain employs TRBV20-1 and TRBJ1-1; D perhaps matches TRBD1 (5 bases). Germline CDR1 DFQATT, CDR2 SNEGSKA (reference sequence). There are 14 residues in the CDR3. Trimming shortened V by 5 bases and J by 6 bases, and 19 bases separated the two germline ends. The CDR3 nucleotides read TGCAGTGCTCAAACCGAAGGGGATTGGGCTGAAGCTTTCTTT. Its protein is CSAQTEGDWAEAFF.

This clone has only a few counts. The CDR3 DNA reads as TGTGCCAGCAGTTACTCGGCGTCTGTTAACTATGGCTACACCTTC. Protein product: CASSYSASVNYGYTF. This chain links TRBV6-6 with TRBJ1-2; D is unclear. The CDR3 covers 15 residues. Trimming removed 0 bases from V and 1 base from J, with 9 bases in between. CDR1 MNHNY and CDR2 SVGAGI come from the germline V gene (reference sequence).

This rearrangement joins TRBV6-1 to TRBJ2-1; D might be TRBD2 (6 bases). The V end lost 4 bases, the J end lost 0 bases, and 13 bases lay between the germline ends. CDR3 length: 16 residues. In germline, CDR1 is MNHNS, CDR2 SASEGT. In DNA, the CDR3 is TGTGCCAGCAGTGTGACGGGAGCGACCTCCTACAATGAGCAGTTCTTC. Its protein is CASSVTGATSYNEQFF.

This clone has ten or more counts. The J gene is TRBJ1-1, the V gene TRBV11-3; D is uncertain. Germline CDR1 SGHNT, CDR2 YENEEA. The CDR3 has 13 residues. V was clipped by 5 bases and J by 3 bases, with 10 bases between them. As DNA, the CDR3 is TGTGCCAGCAGCGCCCAGGCTGACACTGAAGCTTTCTTT. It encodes CASSAQADTEAFF.

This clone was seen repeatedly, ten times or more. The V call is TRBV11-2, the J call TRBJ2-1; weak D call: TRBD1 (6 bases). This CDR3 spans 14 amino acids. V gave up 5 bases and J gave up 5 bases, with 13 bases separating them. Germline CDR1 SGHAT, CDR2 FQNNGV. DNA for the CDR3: TGTGCCAGCAGCCGTACCGGACAGAACAATGAGCAGTTCTTC. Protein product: CASSRTGQNNEQFF.

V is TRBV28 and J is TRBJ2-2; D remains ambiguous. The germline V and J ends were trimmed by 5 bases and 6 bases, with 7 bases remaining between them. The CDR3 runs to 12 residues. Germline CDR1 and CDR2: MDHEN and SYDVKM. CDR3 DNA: TGTGCCAGCAGTCTCGTGTCCGGGGAGCTGTTTTTT. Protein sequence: CASSLVSGELFF. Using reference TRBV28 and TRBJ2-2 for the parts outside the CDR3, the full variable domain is DVKVTQSSRYLVKRTGEKVFLECVQDMDHENMFWYRQDPGLGLRLIYFSYDVKMKEKGDIPEGYSVSREKKERFSLILESASTNQTSMYLCASSLVSGELFFGEGSRLTVL.

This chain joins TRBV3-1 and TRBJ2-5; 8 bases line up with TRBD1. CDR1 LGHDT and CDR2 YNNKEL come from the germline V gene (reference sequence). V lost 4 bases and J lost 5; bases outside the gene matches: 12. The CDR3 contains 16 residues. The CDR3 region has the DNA TGTGCCAGCAGCCGCGGACAGGGTGGGTTTTCGGAGACCCAGTACTTC. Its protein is CASSRGQGGFSETQYF.

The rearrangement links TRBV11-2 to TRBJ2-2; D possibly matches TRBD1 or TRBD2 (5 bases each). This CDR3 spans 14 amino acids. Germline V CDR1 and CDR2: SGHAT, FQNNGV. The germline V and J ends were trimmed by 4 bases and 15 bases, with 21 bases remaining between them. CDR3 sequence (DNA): TGTGCCAGCAGCTCGCCCATCGGGACGCTTTCGATGTTTTTT. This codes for CASSSPIGTLSMFF.

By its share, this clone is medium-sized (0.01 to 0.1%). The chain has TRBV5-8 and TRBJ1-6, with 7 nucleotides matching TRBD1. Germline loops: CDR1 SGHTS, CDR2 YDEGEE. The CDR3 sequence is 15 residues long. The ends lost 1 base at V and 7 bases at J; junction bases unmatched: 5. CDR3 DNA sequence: TGTGCCAGCAGCTTGTATGGGACAGCGAATTCACCCCTCCACTTT. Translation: CASSLYGTANSPLHF. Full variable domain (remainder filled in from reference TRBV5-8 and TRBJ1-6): EAGVTQSPTHLIKTRGQQATLRCSPISGHTSVYWYQQALGLGLQFLLWYDEGEERNRGNFPPRFSGRQFPNYSSELNVNALELEDSALYLCASSLYGTANSPLHFGNGTRLTVT.

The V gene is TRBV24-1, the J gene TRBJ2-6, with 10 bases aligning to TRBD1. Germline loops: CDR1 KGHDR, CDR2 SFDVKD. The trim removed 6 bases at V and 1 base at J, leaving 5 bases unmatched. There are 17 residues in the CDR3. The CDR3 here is CATSRDRGGSGANVLTF. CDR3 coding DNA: TGTGCCACCAGTAGGGACAGGGGAGGATCTGGGGCCAACGTCCTGACTTTC.

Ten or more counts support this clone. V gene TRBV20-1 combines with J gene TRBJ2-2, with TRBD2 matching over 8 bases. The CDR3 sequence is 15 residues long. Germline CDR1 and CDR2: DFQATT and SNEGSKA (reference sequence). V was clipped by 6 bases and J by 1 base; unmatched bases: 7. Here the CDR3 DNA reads TGCAGTGCCCCCCGGGAGGGGCGGAACACCGGGGAGCTGTTTTTT. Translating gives CSAPREGRNTGELFF.

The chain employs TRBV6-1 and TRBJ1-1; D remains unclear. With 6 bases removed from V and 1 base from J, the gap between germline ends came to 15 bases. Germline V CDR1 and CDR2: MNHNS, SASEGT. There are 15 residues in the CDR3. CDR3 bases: TGTGCCAGCAGCTCCCTGGGGTTGTGGAACACTGAAGCTTTCTTT. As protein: CASSSLGLWNTEAFF.

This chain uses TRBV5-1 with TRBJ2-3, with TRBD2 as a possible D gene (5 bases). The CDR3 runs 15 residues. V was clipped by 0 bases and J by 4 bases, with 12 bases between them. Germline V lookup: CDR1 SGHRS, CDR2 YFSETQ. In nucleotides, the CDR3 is TGCGCCAGCAGCTTGGCCGTGGGAGAGGCAGATACGCAGTATTTT. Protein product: CASSLAVGEADTQYF. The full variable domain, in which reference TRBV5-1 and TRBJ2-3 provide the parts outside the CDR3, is KAGVTQTPRYLIKTRGQQVTLSCSPISGHRSVSWYQQTPGQGLQFLFEYFSETQRNKGNFPGRFSGRQFSNSRSEMNVSTLELGDSALYLCASSLAVGEADTQYFGPGTRLTVL.

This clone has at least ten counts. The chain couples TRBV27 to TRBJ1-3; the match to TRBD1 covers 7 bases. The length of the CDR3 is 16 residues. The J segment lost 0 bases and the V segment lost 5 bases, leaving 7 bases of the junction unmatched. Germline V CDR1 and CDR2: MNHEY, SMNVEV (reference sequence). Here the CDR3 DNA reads TGTGCCAGCAGTCCCACGCCAGGGGGCTCTGGAAACACCATATATTTT. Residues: CASSPTPGGSGNTIYF.

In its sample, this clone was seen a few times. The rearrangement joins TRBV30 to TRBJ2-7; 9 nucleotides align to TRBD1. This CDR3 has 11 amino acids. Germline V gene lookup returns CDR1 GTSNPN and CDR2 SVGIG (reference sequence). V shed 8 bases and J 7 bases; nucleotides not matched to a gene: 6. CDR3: CARGTGLEQYF. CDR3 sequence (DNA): TGTGCCCGGGGGACAGGGCTGGAGCAGTACTTC. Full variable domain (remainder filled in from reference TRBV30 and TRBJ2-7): SQTIHQWPATLVQPVGSPLSLECTVEGTSNPNLYWYRQAAGRGLQLLFYSVGIGQISSEVPQNLSASRPQDRQFILSSKKLLLSDSGFYLCARGTGLEQYFGPGTRLTVT.

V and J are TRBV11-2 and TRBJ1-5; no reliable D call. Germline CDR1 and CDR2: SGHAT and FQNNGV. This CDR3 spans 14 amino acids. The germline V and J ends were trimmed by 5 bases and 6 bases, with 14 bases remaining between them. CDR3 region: CASSPQSSGQPQHF. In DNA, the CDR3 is TGTGCCAGCAGCCCCCAAAGCTCAGGTCAGCCCCAGCATTTT.